This T cell receptor (beta chain) is from a study of blood T cells in healthy people across ages. On this clonotype itself: Its cognate antigen is unknown.

The germline CDR1 and CDR2 sequences are LGHDT and YNNKEL (reference sequence). V lost 4 bases to trimming and J lost 5 bases, with 9 bases between them. The CDR3 spans 13 residues. Then a second PCR, running roughly 6 to 12 cycles, was carried out with a sample-barcoded 5' primer and a J-beta primer mix. TCRdb ran MiXCR on the 5' RACE reads and lists one entry per CDR3 protein. The sample yields approximately 810,000 distinct CDR3 sequences, approximately 35% seen once. Overall study findings and caveats: PBMCs went unsorted, and a conclusive naive versus antigen-experienced comparison was therefore prevented. While age rose, TCR beta diversity per million T cells dropped in a roughly linear way.

V is TRBV3-1 and J is TRBJ1-5; D unresolved. The TCR originated in a man between 18 and 35 years old in good health. The sequencing sample was made of blood. The CDR3 bases are TGTGCCAGCAGCCCCACTGACTATCAGCCCCAGCATTTT. Translating it yields CASSPTDYQPQHF.